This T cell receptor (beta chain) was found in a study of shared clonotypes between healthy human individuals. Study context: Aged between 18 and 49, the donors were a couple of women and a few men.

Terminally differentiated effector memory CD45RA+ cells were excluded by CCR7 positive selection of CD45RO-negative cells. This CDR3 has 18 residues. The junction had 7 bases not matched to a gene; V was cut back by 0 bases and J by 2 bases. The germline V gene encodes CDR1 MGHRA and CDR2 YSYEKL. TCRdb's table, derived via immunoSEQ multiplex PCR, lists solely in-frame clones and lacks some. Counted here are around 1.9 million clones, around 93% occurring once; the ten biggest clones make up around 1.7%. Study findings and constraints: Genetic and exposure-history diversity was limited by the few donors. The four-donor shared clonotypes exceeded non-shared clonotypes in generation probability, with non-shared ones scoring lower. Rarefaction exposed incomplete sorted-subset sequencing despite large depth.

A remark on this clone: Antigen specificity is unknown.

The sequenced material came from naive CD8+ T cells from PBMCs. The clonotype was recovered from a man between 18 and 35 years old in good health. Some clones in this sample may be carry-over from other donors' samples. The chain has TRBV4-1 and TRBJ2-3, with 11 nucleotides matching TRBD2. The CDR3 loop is CASSQDWGTSGLTDTQYF. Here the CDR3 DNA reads TGCGCCAGCAGCCAAGATTGGGGGACTAGCGGTCTCACAGATACGCAGTATTTT.